This T cell receptor (beta chain) derives from a study of T cell clonotyping in hematopoietic cell transplantation. TCRdb's table, derived via immunoSEQ multiplex PCR, lists solely in-frame clones and lacks some. The data show tens of thousands of clones, about 85% seen once. Time point described: recipient sample about 28 days before transplant, after cytoreduction. The germline V gene encodes CDR1 DFQATT and CDR2 SNEGSKA (reference sequence). The CDR3 runs 11 residues. The receptor was derived from a man aged 55-75 years with acute myeloid leukemia. Some clones in this sample may be carry-over from other donors' samples. The sequencing here drew on peripheral blood mononuclear cells, taken before stem cell transplant. The rearrangement uses TRBV20-1 and TRBJ1-1, with a weak D call TRBD1 (5 bases). The CDR3 nucleotides are TGCAGCCCCAGGGTGAACACTGAAGCTTTCTTT. Encoded protein: CSPRVNTEAFF.